This passage covers 26 T cell receptor beta chains from one sample sequenced in a study of T cell repertoires in cytomegalovirus infection. Via MiXCR, TCRdb re-called the reads, giving one row per CDR3 protein. In the table there are 450,000 to 600,000 distinct CDR3 sequences, about 42% of which are singletons. These receptors have no known antigen. The material sequenced was cultured PBMCs, taken from culture after CMV antigen stimulation. The receptors originated from a human donor in good health (CMV status not recorded). Some clones in this sample may be carry-over from other donors' samples.

The chain links TRBV12-3 or TRBV12-4 to TRBJ2-1; 7 bases line up with TRBD1. CDR3 length: 18 residues. V gave up 4 bases and J gave up 7 bases; unmatched junction bases: 19. The CDR3 is CASSSPAGFWGQKNEQFF. Written as DNA, the CDR3 is TGTGCCAGCAGTTCCCCCGCGGGTTTTTGGGGACAGAAGAATGAGCAGTTCTTC.

The rearrangement joins TRBV6-2 or TRBV6-3 to TRBJ1-1; D is ambiguous. V shed 5 bases and J shed 5 bases, with 21 bases lying between them. CDR1 and CDR2 (germline): MNHEY, SVGEGT. The CDR3 spans 16 residues. CDR3 residues: CASSHLHGPRGTEAFF. CDR3 in DNA: TGTGCCAGCAGTCATCTTCATGGACCCCGTGGGACTGAAGCTTTCTTT.

The chain couples TRBV6-8 to TRBJ2-7, with 7 bases that match TRBD2. Germline CDR1 MNHGY, CDR2 SAAAGT. J gave up 2 bases and V 7 bases, and 2 bases lay outside the gene matches. This CDR3 region has 12 residues. The CDR3 spells CASTGGTYEQYF. In nucleotides, the CDR3 is TGTGCCAGCACGGGGGGTACCTACGAGCAGTACTTC.

CDR3 nucleotides: TGCGCCAGCAGCTGGGACGAAGCCTACGAGCAGTACTTC. Translating gives CASSWDEAYEQYF. V gene TRBV5-1 combines with J gene TRBJ2-7; D possibly matches TRBD1 or TRBD2 (5 bases each). The CDR3 length is 13 residues. V was clipped by 3 bases and J by 2 bases, with 9 bases between them. CDR1 and CDR2 from the germline V gene are SGHRS and YFSETQ.

This clonotype has a handful of counts. The chain couples TRBV28 to TRBJ2-1; D uncertain. V lost 3 bases and J lost 8, with 8 bases in between. This CDR3 comprises 12 residues. Germline assignment: CDR1 MDHEN and CDR2 SYDVKM. This CDR3 reads CASSLLGHEQFF. The DNA for the CDR3 is TGTGCCAGCAGTTTGTTAGGCCATGAGCAGTTCTTC.

This clonotype was seen at least ten times. This chain links TRBV7-9 with TRBJ1-5; TRBD1 might be the D (6 bases). V was pared by 2 bases and J by 4 bases, with 21 bases between. This CDR3 is built from 18 residues. Germline CDR1 reads SEHNR; CDR2 reads FQNEAQ (reference sequence). The CDR3 DNA is TGTGCCAGCAGCTTATTTATGAGGGGGTCGGGTAGGAATCAGCCCCAGCATTTT. This sequence encodes CASSLFMRGSGRNQPQHF.

The genes are TRBV20-1 and TRBJ2-7; TRBD2 agrees at 8 bases. This CDR3 is 14 amino acids long. Trimming cost V 5 bases and J 2 bases; bases outside gene matches: 8. From germline, CDR1 is DFQATT and CDR2 SNEGSKA (reference sequence). CDR3 region: CSAARLALTYEQYF. The CDR3 nucleotides read TGCAGTGCTGCCCGACTAGCGTTAACCTACGAGCAGTACTTC.

The rearrangement links TRBV12-3 or TRBV12-4 to TRBJ1-1, with no clear D. V was shortened by 7 bases and J by 3 bases, with 15 bases between the two germline ends. This CDR3 has 14 residues. In DNA, the CDR3 is TGTGCCAGCACCCCCGGGCGTAGTTACACTGAAGCTTTCTTT. The encoded protein is CASTPGRSYTEAFF.

This clonotype was observed a few times. The V and J genes are TRBV28 and TRBJ2-7; TRBD1 matches 10 bases. Germline CDR1 is MDHEN and CDR2 is SYDVKM. The CDR3 has 14 amino acids. J gave up 6 bases and V 6 bases, and 8 bases lay outside the gene matches. CDR3 protein: CASSLPGQGSEQYF. CDR3 DNA: TGTGCCAGCAGCCTCCCGGGACAGGGGTCCGAGCAGTACTTC.

This chain joins TRBV19 and TRBJ2-1; 10 nucleotides agree with TRBD2. Germline CDR1 and CDR2: LNHDA and SQIVND (reference sequence). The CDR3 has 13 residues. V shed 9 bases, J shed 7 bases, and the junction held 6 bases outside the gene matches. CDR3 sequence: CASRAGGRNEQFF. The CDR3 nucleotides are TGTGCCAGCCGAGCGGGGGGGCGAAATGAGCAGTTCTTC.

V usage is TRBV6-6 and J usage is TRBJ2-3, with 9 bases that match TRBD2. V trimming: 5 bases; J trimming: 3 bases; junction bases outside the gene matches: 9. The CDR3 is made up of 16 amino acids. Germline loops: CDR1 MNHNY, CDR2 SVGAGI (reference sequence). Here the CDR3 reads CASSTGLAVETDTQYF. Here the CDR3 DNA reads TGTGCCAGCAGTACGGGACTAGCTGTGGAGACAGATACGCAGTATTTT.

This clonotype was detected a few times. The V gene is TRBV2, the J gene TRBJ1-5; weak D call: TRBD1 (5 bases). The germline V and J ends were trimmed by 4 bases and 3 bases, with 10 bases remaining between them. The CDR3 contains 14 residues. Per the germline V gene, CDR1 is SNHLY and CDR2 is FYNNEI. CDR3 bases: TGTGCCAGCAGTGGGGGGAGGCTCAATCAGCCCCAGCATTTT. Translating it yields CASSGGRLNQPQHF. The full variable domain, its missing parts supplied by reference TRBV2 and TRBJ1-5, is EPEVTQTPSHQVTQMGQEVILRCVPISNHLYFYWYRQILGQKVEFLVSFYNNEISEKSEIFDDQFSVERPDGSNFTLKIRSTKLEDSAMYFCASSGGRLNQPQHFGDGTRLSIL.

This clonotype was picked up many times. The chain carries TRBV7-2 and TRBJ2-2; TRBD2 matches at 12 bases. Trimming removed 7 bases from V and 6 bases from J; junction bases left unmatched: 9. This CDR3 contains 16 residues. Per the germline V gene, CDR1 is SGHTA and CDR2 is FQGNSA. Here the CDR3 reads CASKQAGLAGSGELFF. The CDR3 nucleotides read TGTGCCAGCAAGCAGGCTGGACTAGCGGGATCCGGGGAGCTGTTTTTT.

This chain uses TRBV11-2 with TRBJ2-1; 10 nucleotides line up with TRBD2. V was pared by 3 bases and J by 10 bases, with 18 bases of the junction left unmatched. This CDR3 is built from 18 residues. CDR1 SGHAT and CDR2 FQNNGV come from the germline V gene. The CDR3 sequence is CASSFSPLLAGMTGEQFF. The CDR3, as DNA: TGTGCCAGCAGCTTTAGCCCACTACTAGCGGGGATGACCGGGGAGCAGTTCTTC.

This chain uses TRBV7-2 with TRBJ1-1; D gene unclear. The CDR3 spans 12 residues. Trimming removed 5 bases from V and 7 bases from J, with 11 bases in between. Germline-derived CDR1 and CDR2 are SGHTA and FQGNSA. The CDR3 reads CASSPGWFEAFF. As DNA, the CDR3 is TGTGCCAGCAGCCCCGGTTGGTTTGAAGCTTTCTTT.

This clonotype was counted a few times. The chain recombines TRBV2 with TRBJ1-4; 9 bases align to TRBD1. This CDR3 has 14 residues. V shed 7 bases and J 7 bases; nucleotides not matched to a gene: 7. Germline lookup yields CDR1 SNHLY and CDR2 FYNNEI. The CDR3, as DNA: TGTGCCAGCACCAAGGACAGGGGAAGTGAAAAACTGTTTTTT. It encodes CASTKDRGSEKLFF. The full variable domain, completed using reference TRBV2 and TRBJ1-4, is EPEVTQTPSHQVTQMGQEVILRCVPISNHLYFYWYRQILGQKVEFLVSFYNNEISEKSEIFDDQFSVERPDGSNFTLKIRSTKLEDSAMYFCASTKDRGSEKLFFGSGTQLSVL.

The J gene is TRBJ1-4, the V gene TRBV11-2; TRBD1 agrees at 10 bases. Germline CDR1 reads SGHAT; CDR2 reads FQNNGV. J lost 5 bases, V lost 5 bases, and 5 bases had no gene match. CDR3 length: 15 amino acids. The CDR3 DNA is TGTGCCAGCAGCCTGACAGGGGGCGGGAATGAAAAACTGTTTTTT. This translates into CASSLTGGGNEKLFF.

This clonotype was observed at least ten times. The chain joins TRBV7-2 to TRBJ2-7; TRBD2 agrees at 9 bases. The V and J ends lost 2 bases and 4 bases, in that order; junction bases with no gene match: 6. From germline, CDR1 is SGHTA and CDR2 FQGNSA. This CDR3 contains 15 residues. The CDR3 reads CASSLQTSGYYEQYF. In DNA, the CDR3 is TGTGCCAGCAGCTTACAGACTAGCGGATATTACGAGCAGTACTTC.

The rearrangement links TRBV4-2 to TRBJ2-1, with 11 nucleotides matching TRBD2. The V gene's germline CDR1 is LGHNA and CDR2 YNFKEQ. The junction had 15 bases not matched to a gene; V was cut back by 0 bases and J by 8 bases. The CDR3 runs 19 residues. The CDR3 coding sequence is TGTGCCAGCAGCCAAGATGGGGGAGGGGTAGCGGGGGGGCCCCATGAGCAGTTCTTC. Amino acid sequence: CASSQDGGGVAGGPHEQFF.

The genes are TRBV6-1 and TRBJ2-1; D perhaps matches TRBD1 (5 bases). The CDR3 sequence is 12 residues long. In germline, CDR1 is MNHNS, CDR2 SASEGT. Trimming removed 0 bases at V and 10 bases at J, with 7 bases between. CDR3 residues: CASSEAGPEQFF. The CDR3, as DNA: TGTGCCAGCAGTGAAGCGGGGCCAGAGCAGTTCTTC.

The chain carries TRBV25-1 and TRBJ1-5; 10 nucleotides align to TRBD1. V was clipped by 2 bases and J by 5 bases; unmatched bases: 0. CDR3 size: 14 residues. Germline V gene lookup returns CDR1 MGHDK and CDR2 SYGVNS. CDR3 sequence reads: CASSEGTGDQPQHF. DNA for the CDR3: TGTGCCAGCAGTGAAGGGACAGGGGATCAGCCCCAGCATTTT. The entire variable domain, with the rest obtained from reference TRBV25-1 and TRBJ1-5, is as follows: EADIYQTPRYLVIGTGKKITLECSQTMGHDKMYWYQQDPGMELHLIHYSYGVNSTEKGDLSSESTVSRIRTEHFPLTLESARPSHTSQYLCASSEGTGDQPQHFGDGTRLSIL.

J is TRBJ2-7 and V is TRBV6-1; 9 nucleotides agree with TRBD2. The CDR3 has 19 residues. Germline CDR1 and CDR2: MNHNS and SASEGT. V trimming: 2 bases; J trimming: 4 bases; junction bases outside the gene matches: 18. CDR3 sequence (DNA): TGTGCCAGCAGTGAAATGGGGGGGGGCCTGACTAGCGGAAAATACGAGCAGTACTTC. This translates into CASSEMGGGLTSGKYEQYF.

This clonotype has a count of ten or more. The rearrangement joins TRBV7-6 to TRBJ2-5, with D possibly being TRBD2 (6 bases). The CDR3 has 16 residues. CDR1 and CDR2 (germline): SGHVS, FNYEAQ. V lost 1 base and J 2 bases, leaving 14 bases between the germline ends. CDR3 sequence: CASSLESVAVQETQYF. DNA for the CDR3: TGTGCCAGCAGCTTAGAGTCGGTAGCGGTACAAGAGACCCAGTACTTC.

V usage is TRBV7-2 and J usage is TRBJ2-5; D gene ambiguous. CDR3 size: 14 residues. The V gene lost 2 bases and the J gene lost 5 bases, with 12 bases spanning the gap. Germline lookup yields CDR1 SGHTA and CDR2 FQGNSA. As DNA, the CDR3 is TGTGCCAGCAGCTTAAAATCCCGGGTGGAGACCCAGTACTTC. This gives the protein CASSLKSRVETQYF.

The chain links TRBV14 to TRBJ1-2; no clear D gene. The CDR3 extends over 13 amino acids. CDR1 SGHDN and CDR2 FVKESK come from the germline V gene. V was pared by 4 bases and J by 2 bases, with 8 bases between. CDR3 DNA sequence: TGTGCCAGCAGCCCTCAAGAAAACTATGGCTACACCTTC. This sequence encodes CASSPQENYGYTF.

V usage is TRBV7-2 and J usage is TRBJ2-1; 8 nucleotides align to TRBD1. The CDR3 is 15 amino acids. Germline values: CDR1 SGHTA, CDR2 FQGNSA. V gave up 6 bases and J gave up 1 base; unmatched junction bases: 5. CDR3 loop: CASSKGQGSYNEQFF. The CDR3, as DNA: TGTGCCAGCAGTAAAGGACAGGGTTCCTACAATGAGCAGTTCTTC.